This TCR beta chain was sequenced for a study of identical twins. Study conclusions and caveats: Abundant beta clonotypes from cord blood bore fewer insertions; memory repertoires lacked this pattern. Invariant T cells like MAIT and iNKT could partly confound the zero-insertion analyses.

Template switching added a universal primer binding site, and final cDNA carried unique molecular identifiers. TCRdb itself ran the 5' RACE reads through MiXCR, one entry per CDR3 protein. The sample has about 690,000 distinct CDR3 sequences, less than 7% seen once; the top ten hold around 2%. Trimming left V 3 bases short and J 9 bases short, with 16 bases between. The CDR3 is 15 amino acids. Germline V CDR1 and CDR2: KGHDR, SFDVKD. The table lists this clonotype with a few counts. The antigen is undetermined. Specimen: naive T cells sorted from blood. The receptor was derived from a young man in good health. The rearrangement uses TRBV24-1 and TRBJ2-2; D assignment may be TRBD1 or TRBD2 (5 bases each). DNA for the CDR3: TGTGCCACCAGTGATCCCGGGACCCCACTTCGGGAGCTGTTTTTT. Protein: CATSDPGTPLRELFF.